This entry features one T cell receptor (beta chain) sequence. Its antigen is currently unknown. Unrecorded immune exposures were likely, despite nominal health at sampling. The source of the sample is a study of cytomegalovirus exposure and HLA in healthy donors. Study results and caveats: Earlier analysis looked at TCR beta V segments, and most were productive about 90% or about 30% of the time.

CDR1 and CDR2 (germline): SGHRS, YFSETQ. This CDR3 is 15 amino acids long. After removal of 0 bases from V and 6 bases from J, the junction contained 1 base not matched to a gene. In the PCR, 60 Vbeta and 13 Jbeta primers were used. Only in-frame clones appear in the TCRdb table, and some are missing; sequencing was by immunoSEQ multiplex PCR. In the table there are more than 95,000 clones, around 84% of which are singletons. J is TRBJ1-4 and V is TRBV5-1; 11 positions agree with TRBD1. Source material: PBMCs. This clonotype was obtained from a woman aged 40 to 50 in good health and CMV-seronegative. The CDR3 coding sequence is TGCGCCAGCAGCTTGGGGGGACAGGGGGATGAAAAACTGTTTTTT. Translation gives CASSLGGQGDEKLFF.